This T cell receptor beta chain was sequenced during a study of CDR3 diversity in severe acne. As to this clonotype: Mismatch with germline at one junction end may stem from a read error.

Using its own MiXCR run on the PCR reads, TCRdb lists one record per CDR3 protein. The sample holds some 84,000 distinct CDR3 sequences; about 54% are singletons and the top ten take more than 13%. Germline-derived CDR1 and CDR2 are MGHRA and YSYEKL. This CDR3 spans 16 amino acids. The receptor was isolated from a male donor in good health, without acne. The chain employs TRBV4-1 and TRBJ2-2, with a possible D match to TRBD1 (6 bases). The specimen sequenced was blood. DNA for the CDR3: TGCGTCAGCAGCCAAGATCGGGGACACATGCGAGGGGAGCTGTTTTTT. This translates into CVSSQDRGHMRGELFF.